This T cell receptor (beta chain) was found in a study of shared T cell receptors in the human thymus. Only in-frame clones appear in the TCRdb table, and some are missing; sequencing was by immunoSEQ multiplex PCR. The sample records some 700,000 clones, approximately 85% being singletons. Germline CDR1 reads MDHEN; CDR2 reads SYDVKM. The CDR3 consists of 18 residues. V dropped 3 bases and J dropped 5; count of bases not matched to a gene: 12. This clone was counted only a few times. The sample has other DNA sequences that encode this CDR3 too. These data were also filed under a second study, of human thymus T cells. That study reports: Thymus pieces cut out during corrective heart surgery were the tissue that was used. Across thymic and blood repertoires, the usage of V and J genes appeared to be biased.

The TCR comes from a girl in the first two years of life with a congenital heart defect. The genes are TRBV28 and TRBJ1-6; TRBD1 agrees at 8 bases. The specimen sequenced was thymocytes. CDR3 protein: CASSFAIQGARNNSPLHF. For the CDR3, the DNA is TGTGCCAGCAGTTTCGCCATCCAGGGGGCGAGGAATAATTCACCCCTCCACTTT.